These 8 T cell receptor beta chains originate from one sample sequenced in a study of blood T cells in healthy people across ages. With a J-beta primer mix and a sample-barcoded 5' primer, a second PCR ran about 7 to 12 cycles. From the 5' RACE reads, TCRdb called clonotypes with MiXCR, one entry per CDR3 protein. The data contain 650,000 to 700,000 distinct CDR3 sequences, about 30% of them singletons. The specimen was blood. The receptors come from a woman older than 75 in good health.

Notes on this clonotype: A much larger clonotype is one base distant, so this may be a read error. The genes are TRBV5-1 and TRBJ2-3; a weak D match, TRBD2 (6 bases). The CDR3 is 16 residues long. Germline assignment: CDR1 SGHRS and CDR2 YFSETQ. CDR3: CANSLAAGPSTDTQYF. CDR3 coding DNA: TGCGCCAACAGCTTGGCGGCGGGACCAAGCACAGATACGCAGTATTTT.

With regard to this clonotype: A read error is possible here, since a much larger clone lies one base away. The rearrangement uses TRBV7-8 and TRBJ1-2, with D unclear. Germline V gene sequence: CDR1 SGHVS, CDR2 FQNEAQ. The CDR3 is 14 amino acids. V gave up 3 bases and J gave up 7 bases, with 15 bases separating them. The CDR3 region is CASSLGGQDCGYTF. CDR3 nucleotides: TGTGCCAGCAGCTTGGGCGGTCAGGACTGTGGCTACACCTTC.

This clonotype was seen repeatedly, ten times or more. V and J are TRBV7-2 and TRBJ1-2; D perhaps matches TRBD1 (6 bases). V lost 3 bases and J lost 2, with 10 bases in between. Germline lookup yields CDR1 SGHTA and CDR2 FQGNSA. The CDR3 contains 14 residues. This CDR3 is CASSFRGLNYGYTF. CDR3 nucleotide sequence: TGTGCCAGCAGCTTCAGGGGCCTCAACTATGGCTACACCTTC.

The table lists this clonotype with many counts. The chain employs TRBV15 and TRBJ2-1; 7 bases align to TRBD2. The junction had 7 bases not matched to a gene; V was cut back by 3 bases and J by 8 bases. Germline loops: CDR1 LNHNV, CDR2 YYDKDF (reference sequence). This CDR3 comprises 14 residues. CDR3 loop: CATSRDGRGDEQFF. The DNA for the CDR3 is TGTGCCACCAGCAGGGATGGCCGGGGGGATGAGCAGTTCTTC.

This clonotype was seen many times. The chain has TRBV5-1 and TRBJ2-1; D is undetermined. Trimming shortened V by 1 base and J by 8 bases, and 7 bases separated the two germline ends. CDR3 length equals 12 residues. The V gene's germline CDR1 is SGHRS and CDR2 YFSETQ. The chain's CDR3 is CASSLQSYEQFF. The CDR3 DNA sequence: TGCGCCAGCAGCTTGCAGTCCTATGAGCAGTTCTTC.

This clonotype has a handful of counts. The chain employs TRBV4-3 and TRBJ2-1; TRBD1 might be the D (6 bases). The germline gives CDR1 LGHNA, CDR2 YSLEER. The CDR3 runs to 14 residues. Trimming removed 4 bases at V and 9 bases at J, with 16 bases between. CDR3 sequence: CASSPRRGFVEQFF. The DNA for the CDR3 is TGCGCCAGCAGCCCACGAAGGGGGTTCGTTGAGCAGTTCTTC.

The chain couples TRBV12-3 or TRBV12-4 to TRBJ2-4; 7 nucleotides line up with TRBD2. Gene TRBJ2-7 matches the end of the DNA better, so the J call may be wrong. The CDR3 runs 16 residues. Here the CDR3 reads CASSLMSGNPRYEQYF. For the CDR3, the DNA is TGTGCCAGCAGTTTGATGAGCGGGAACCCGAGGTACGAGCAGTACTTC.

The CDR3 is CASSLGPGGAGHIQYF. The CDR3 nucleotides read TGTGCCAGCAGCTTGGGGCCCGGGGGGGCAGGTCACATTCAGTACTTC. The V gene is TRBV7-2, the J gene TRBJ2-4; the match to TRBD2 covers 8 bases. Germline assignment: CDR1 SGHTA and CDR2 FQGNSA. CDR3 size: 16 residues. The ends lost 3 bases at V and 8 bases at J; junction bases unmatched: 12.